The 24 T cell receptor beta chains presented below share a single source sample, sequenced in a study of CD8 T cells in Susac syndrome. Random hexamers were used to reverse transcribe 0.5 to 1 ug of RNA. TCRdb re-analysed the immunoSEQ multiplex PCR reads in MiXCR, keeping a single row per CDR3 protein. The profile shows about 250,000 distinct CDR3 sequences, 93% of them singletons. Sequenced sample: CD4+ T cells from PBMCs. The receptors originated from a human donor with multiple sclerosis.

The chain is built from TRBV4-1 and TRBJ1-6; D remains ambiguous. Per germline, CDR1 MGHRA and CDR2 YSYEKL. The CDR3 is made up of 14 amino acids. V was trimmed by 5 bases and J by 5 bases, leaving 10 bases between them. CDR3 nucleotides: TGCGCCAGCAGCAACCCCCGAGATAATTCACCCCTCCACTTT. It encodes CASSNPRDNSPLHF.

The rearrangement links TRBV4-1 to TRBJ2-7, with D unresolved. V was cut by 0 bases and J by 4 bases, with 10 bases left in between. The CDR3 covers 14 residues. The V gene's germline CDR1 is MGHRA and CDR2 YSYEKL. This chain's CDR3 is CASSQDAWGYEQYF. The CDR3 DNA follows: TGCGCCAGCAGCCAAGATGCCTGGGGATACGAGCAGTACTTC.

The J gene is TRBJ2-5, the V gene TRBV4-1; D is unclear. The length of the CDR3 is 13 residues. Germline CDR1 MGHRA, CDR2 YSYEKL. V was shortened by 4 bases and J by 4 bases, with 10 bases between the two germline ends. The CDR3 DNA follows: TGCGCCAGCAGCCGCCTACAAGGAGAGACCCAGTACTTC. This gives the protein CASSRLQGETQYF.

The gene calls are TRBV2 and TRBJ2-1; 7 bases match TRBD1. V lost 2 bases, J lost 3 bases, and 7 bases stayed unmatched. The CDR3 is 16 residues long. Germline V gene sequence: CDR1 SNHLY, CDR2 FYNNEI. The CDR3 DNA reads TGTGCCAGCAGTGAAAATCCGAGACAGGGCTACAATGAGCAGTTCTTC. This gives the protein CASSENPRQGYNEQFF. Full variable domain (missing parts from reference TRBV2 and TRBJ2-1): EPEVTQTPSHQVTQMGQEVILRCVPISNHLYFYWYRQILGQKVEFLVSFYNNEISEKSEIFDDQFSVERPDGSNFTLKIRSTKLEDSAMYFCASSENPRQGYNEQFFGPGTRLTVL.

This clonotype was detected a few times. The chain carries TRBV5-4 and TRBJ2-7, with a possible D match to TRBD1 (5 bases). CDR3 length equals 14 residues. V shed 0 bases and J shed 0 bases, with 7 bases lying between them. In germline, CDR1 is SGHNT, CDR2 YYREEE (reference sequence). In DNA form, the CDR3 reads TGTGCCAGCAGCTTGGGGGGCGGCTCCTACGAGCAGTACTTC. This translates into CASSLGGGSYEQYF.

The chain recombines TRBV23-1 with TRBJ1-4; TRBD1 is a possible D gene (5 bases). TRBV23-1 is marked as an open reading frame, function uncertain. This CDR3 region has 15 residues. V lost 0 bases, J lost 7 bases, and 12 bases lay in between. The chain's CDR3 is CASSQSGQGGEKLFF. The CDR3 DNA sequence: TGCGCCAGCAGTCAATCGGGTCAGGGCGGTGAAAAACTGTTTTTT.

The table lists this clonotype with a count of one. This rearrangement joins TRBV25-1 to TRBJ1-6, with 8 bases that match TRBD1. This CDR3 is 14 amino acids long. Germline values: CDR1 MGHDK, CDR2 SYGVNS. Trimming cost V 4 bases and J 14 bases; bases outside gene matches: 10. The CDR3 bases are TGTGCCAGCAGTGGCCAGGGGGCCCTAGGGACCCTCCACTTT. Residues: CASSGQGALGTLHF.

The chain is built from TRBV20-1 and TRBJ2-7; D possibly corresponds to TRBD1 (6 bases). The ends were cut back, 1 base at V and 3 bases at J, with 13 bases in the middle. CDR3 length equals 14 residues. Germline CDR1 DFQATT, CDR2 SNEGSKA (reference sequence). CDR3 bases: TGCAGTGCTAGAGGGGGGCTATCGAACTACGAGCAGTACTTC. This encodes CSARGGLSNYEQYF.

The V and J genes are TRBV5-1 and TRBJ1-6, with 10 bases identical to TRBD1. CDR1 and CDR2 from the germline V gene are SGHRS and YFSETQ. This CDR3 has 14 amino acids. Germline trimming cut 4 bases from V and 9 bases from J; bases unmatched to any gene: 4. CDR3: CASSPDRGFSPLHF. The DNA for the CDR3 is TGCGCCAGCAGCCCGGACAGGGGGTTTTCACCCCTCCACTTT.

The rearrangement joins TRBV15 to TRBJ1-2; D ambiguous. CDR1 is LNHNV, CDR2 YYDKDF, per germline (reference sequence). This CDR3 is built from 13 residues. Trimming removed 0 bases at V and 8 bases at J, with 10 bases between. The CDR3 DNA reads as TGTGCCACCAGCAGAGAGCGACTGGGAGGCTACACCTTC. It specifies CATSRERLGGYTF.

V is TRBV5-1 and J is TRBJ2-1, with D tentatively TRBD1 or TRBD2 (6 bases each). Trimming took 2 bases from V and 6 from J, leaving 15 bases between them. Germline loops: CDR1 SGHRS, CDR2 YFSETQ. This CDR3 contains 15 residues. CDR3 nucleotide sequence: TGCGCCAGCAGCTTAGGGGGGACCACGGGCAATGAGCAGTTCTTC. Amino acids: CASSLGGTTGNEQFF.

The chain employs TRBV11-2 and TRBJ2-7; TRBD2 matches 14 bases. V gave up 5 bases and J gave up 7 bases; unmatched junction bases: 7. The CDR3 is made up of 15 amino acids. CDR1 is SGHAT and CDR2 is FQNNGV in the germline V gene. The CDR3 region is CASSPGLAGGVEQYF. The CDR3 DNA sequence: TGTGCCAGCAGCCCCGGACTAGCGGGGGGTGTGGAGCAGTACTTC.

V and J are TRBV7-9 and TRBJ1-2; D is possibly TRBD1 (6 bases). Germline lookup yields CDR1 SEHNR and CDR2 FQNEAQ (reference sequence). V was shortened by 5 bases and J by 2 bases, with 9 bases between the two germline ends. The CDR3 is made up of 13 amino acids. CDR3: CASSHGQNYGYTF. The CDR3 DNA follows: TGTGCCAGCAGCCATGGACAGAACTATGGCTACACCTTC.

The gene calls are TRBV6-6 and TRBJ2-5; 11 nucleotides agree with TRBD2. There are 16 residues in the CDR3. The trim removed 2 bases at V and 4 bases at J, leaving 6 bases unmatched. Germline V lookup: CDR1 MNHNY, CDR2 SVGAGI (reference sequence). The chain's CDR3 is CASSYGGSGGAETQYF. The CDR3 DNA reads as TGTGCCAGCAGTTACGGTGGTAGCGGGGGGGCAGAGACCCAGTACTTC.

This clonotype was seen just once. J is TRBJ2-1 and V is TRBV4-1, with D possibly TRBD1 on 6 matching bases. CDR3 size: 16 residues. V lost 7 bases, J lost 8 bases, and 24 bases lay in between. The V gene's germline CDR1 is MGHRA and CDR2 YSYEKL. The CDR3 loop is CASTPQGVMVRDEQFF. The CDR3 DNA sequence: TGCGCCAGCACCCCACAGGGTGTGATGGTTCGGGATGAGCAGTTCTTC.

The CDR3 DNA reads TGCGCCAGCAGCCAAGAGGCGGCCCGACACACTGAAGCTTTCTTT. It encodes CASSQEAARHTEAFF. The V call is TRBV4-1, the J call TRBJ1-1; D is unclear. The V gene's germline CDR1 is MGHRA and CDR2 YSYEKL. V was cut by 0 bases and J by 3 bases, with 11 bases left in between. The CDR3 sequence is 15 residues long.

The chain couples TRBV29-1 to TRBJ1-2, with D possibly TRBD1 on 5 matching bases. In germline, CDR1 is SQVTM, CDR2 ANQGSEA. The V gene lost 8 bases and the J gene lost 1 base, with 17 bases spanning the gap. There are 14 residues in the CDR3. As DNA, the CDR3 is TGCAGCACAAACGGGGGGGGAAGTAACTATGGCTACACCTTC. It translates to CSTNGGGSNYGYTF.

The chain couples TRBV4-2 to TRBJ1-1; 7 bases fit TRBD1. This CDR3 is built from 14 residues. CDR1 and CDR2 (germline): LGHNA, YNFKEQ. V was clipped by 0 bases and J by 7 bases; unmatched bases: 5. CDR3 in DNA: TGTGCCAGCAGCCAAGATCATGGGACAGATGAAGCTTTCTTT. It translates to CASSQDHGTDEAFF.

This sequence joins TRBV28 and TRBJ1-2, with a tentative D call TRBD1 (5 bases). In germline, CDR1 is MDHEN, CDR2 SYDVKM. V lost 7 bases to trimming and J lost 4 bases, with 7 bases between them. The CDR3 covers 11 residues. CDR3 protein: CASNRIYGYTF. DNA for the CDR3: TGTGCCAGCAACAGGATCTATGGCTACACCTTC.

The V and J genes are TRBV29-1 and TRBJ2-5; D is undetermined. V was pared by 5 bases and J by 5 bases, with 15 bases between. The CDR3 has 13 residues. Germline values: CDR1 SQVTM, CDR2 ANQGSEA. The DNA for the CDR3 is TGCAGCGTTAGAATATCGGTTTGGGAGACCCAGTACTTC. Protein: CSVRISVWETQYF.

The chain is built from TRBV7-9 and TRBJ2-7; D is possibly TRBD2 (6 bases). V lost 5 bases and J 1 base, leaving 15 bases between the germline ends. The CDR3 runs to 15 residues. The germline gives CDR1 SEHNR, CDR2 FQNEAQ (reference sequence). CDR3 nucleotide sequence: TGTGCCAGCAGCCAGTTGGCCGGGGGATCCTACGAGCAGTACTTC. Protein product: CASSQLAGGSYEQYF.

This clonotype was observed a few times. This rearrangement joins TRBV3-1 to TRBJ2-2, with TRBD1 as a possible D gene (6 bases). V was clipped by 4 bases and J by 4 bases, with 13 bases between them. The CDR3 is 15 amino acids. CDR1 and CDR2 from the germline V gene are LGHDT and YNNKEL (reference sequence). The CDR3 DNA sequence: TGTGCCAGCAGCCTCCGTCAGGGGAGCACCGGGGAGCTGTTTTTT. This translates into CASSLRQGSTGELFF.

The V and J genes are TRBV12-3 or TRBV12-4 and TRBJ2-6; D ambiguous. There are 13 residues in the CDR3. V shed 7 bases and J shed 2 bases, with 6 bases lying between them. The CDR3 DNA reads as TGTGCCAGCATGAGTACTGGGGCCAACGTCCTGACTTTC. Encoded protein: CASMSTGANVLTF.

The table lists this clonotype with a count of one. This chain uses TRBV5-1 with TRBJ2-7, with D perhaps being TRBD1 or TRBD2 (5 bases each). The CDR3 consists of 12 residues. Trimming pared 7 bases from V and 2 bases from J, leaving 10 bases between. From germline, CDR1 is SGHRS and CDR2 YFSETQ. Written as DNA, the CDR3 is TGCGCCAGCCGGGACGAAGCCTACGAGCAGTACTTC. It encodes CASRDEAYEQYF. Complete variable domain (other parts from reference TRBV5-1 and TRBJ2-7): KAGVTQTPRYLIKTRGQQVTLSCSPISGHRSVSWYQQTPGQGLQFLFEYFSETQRNKGNFPGRFSGRQFSNSRSEMNVSTLELGDSALYLCASRDEAYEQYFGPGTRLTVT.